These 20 T cell receptor beta chains were all obtained from the same sample, sequenced in a study of T cell responses to AZD1222 COVID-19 vaccine. The protocol was immunoSEQ multiplex PCR, while the TCRdb copy is restricted to in-frame clones and leaves out a portion. This table holds more than 70,000 clones, over 75% found once. The starting material was peripheral blood, obtained on day 0 of MenACWY control vaccination. Receptor source: an adult in good health.

CDR3 in amino acids: CASSIPRTGGDTEAFF. The DNA of the CDR3 is TGTGCCAGTAGTATACCTCGGACAGGGGGGGACACTGAAGCTTTCTTT. This sequence joins TRBV19 and TRBJ1-1; 10 positions match TRBD1. The germline gives CDR1 LNHDA, CDR2 SQIVND (reference sequence). J was trimmed by 3 bases and V by 2 bases; bases with no gene match: 6. There are 16 residues in the CDR3.

The chain recombines TRBV28 with TRBJ2-1; either TRBD1 or TRBD2 may fit D (5 bases each). The CDR3 runs to 16 residues. Germline-derived CDR1 and CDR2 are MDHEN and SYDVKM. The V end lost 6 bases, the J end lost 5 bases, and 20 bases lay between the germline ends. CDR3 protein: CASRPLEGRANNEQFF. Written as DNA, the CDR3 is TGTGCCAGCAGACCTCTCGAGGGCAGGGCGAACAATGAGCAGTTCTTC.

This sequence joins TRBV11-3 and TRBJ2-1; 7 nucleotides align to TRBD2. V shed 1 base and J 8 bases; nucleotides not matched to a gene: 2. The CDR3 extends over 13 amino acids. Per germline, CDR1 SGHNT and CDR2 YENEEA. The CDR3 protein is CASSLGGRDEQFF. The DNA for the CDR3 is TGTGCCAGCAGCTTAGGGGGGAGGGATGAGCAGTTCTTC.

J is TRBJ2-3 and V is TRBV5-6; no definite D call. The CDR3 loop spans 16 amino acids. V was cut by 4 bases and J by 0 bases, with 15 bases left in between. CDR1 is SGHDT and CDR2 is YYEEEE in the germline V gene. The CDR3 DNA is TGTGCCAGCAGCCCAGGACGGTTCCTAAGCACAGATACGCAGTATTTT. This translates into CASSPGRFLSTDTQYF.

This clone was seen just once. This rearrangement joins TRBV6-2 or TRBV6-3 to TRBJ2-5; no clear D gene. Germline V CDR1 and CDR2: MNHEY, SVGEGT. Trimming removed 1 base at V and 0 bases at J, with 3 bases between. The length of the CDR3 is 13 residues. CDR3 nucleotide sequence: TGTGCCAGCAGTTACTGGGACCAAGAGACCCAGTACTTC. Encoded protein: CASSYWDQETQYF.

This clone was seen once. The genes are TRBV28 and TRBJ2-1; TRBD2 might be the D (6 bases). CDR3 size: 13 residues. CDR1 and CDR2 (germline): MDHEN, SYDVKM. Trimming cost V 2 bases and J 9 bases, with 11 bases left between them. CDR3 protein: CASSLTIGSEQFF. Written as DNA, the CDR3 is TGTGCCAGCAGTTTAACTATCGGGAGTGAGCAGTTCTTC. Variable domain in full (rest from reference TRBV28 and TRBJ2-1): DVKVTQSSRYLVKRTGEKVFLECVQDMDHENMFWYRQDPGLGLRLIYFSYDVKMKEKGDIPEGYSVSREKKERFSLILESASTNQTSMYLCASSLTIGSEQFFGPGTRLTVL.

Turning to this clone: The same CDR3 also results from other DNA sequences found in this sample. V is TRBV6-5 and J is TRBJ1-1, with D uncertain. The germline V gene has CDR1 MNHEY and CDR2 SVGAGI. The CDR3 sequence is 12 residues long. V lost 0 bases to trimming and J lost 7 bases, with 6 bases between them. The CDR3 DNA sequence: TGTGCCAGCAGTTACTCAGGACTTGAAGCTTTCTTT. Its translation is CASSYSGLEAFF.

The chain uses TRBV18 and TRBJ1-2; a possible D gene is TRBD1 (6 bases). This CDR3 contains 13 residues. Trimming pared 2 bases from V and 4 bases from J, leaving 8 bases between. CDR1 and CDR2 (germline): KGHSH, LQKENI. The CDR3 is CASSPGGSYGYTF. CDR3 nucleotides: TGTGCCAGCTCACCAGGGGGCAGCTATGGCTACACCTTC.

This chain links TRBV27 with TRBJ2-7; D perhaps matches TRBD1 (6 bases). The ends were cut back, 4 bases at V and 3 bases at J, with 19 bases in the middle. The CDR3 covers 16 residues. Germline V gives CDR1 MNHEY, CDR2 SMNVEV (reference sequence). This CDR3 is CASSSTRDTLFYEQYF. The DNA of the CDR3 is TGTGCCAGCAGTTCAACCCGGGACACCCTTTTCTACGAGCAGTACTTC.

This chain links TRBV7-9 with TRBJ1-3; 8 bases agree with TRBD1. CDR1 and CDR2 (germline): SEHNR, FQNEAQ (reference sequence). The CDR3 spans 17 residues. V lost 5 bases to trimming and J lost 2 bases; unmatched junction nucleotides: 11. Here the CDR3 DNA reads TGTGCCAGCAGCCCGGGACTCGGACAGGGCCCTGGAAACACCATATATTTT. Encoded protein: CASSPGLGQGPGNTIYF.

The chain is built from TRBV18 and TRBJ2-7, with 8 bases matching TRBD2. In germline, CDR1 is KGHSH, CDR2 LQKENI. V lost 2 bases and J lost 6; bases outside the gene matches: 9. The CDR3 runs to 15 residues. The CDR3 loop reads CASSPRAGGVFEQYF. The CDR3 region has the DNA TGTGCCAGCTCACCAAGGGCGGGGGGCGTTTTCGAGCAGTACTTC.

The CDR3 protein is CASLESEITEAFF. The CDR3 DNA sequence: TGTGCCAGCCTTGAGTCTGAGATCACTGAAGCTTTCTTT. The chain couples TRBV13 to TRBJ1-1, with D unclear. Germline V lookup: CDR1 PRHDT, CDR2 FYEKMQ (reference sequence). The V and J ends lost 8 bases and 4 bases respectively, with 14 bases between them. The CDR3 is made up of 13 amino acids.

The chain joins TRBV5-6 to TRBJ1-1, with TRBD1 matching 8 bases. Germline CDR1 reads SGHDT; CDR2 reads YYEEEE. The V gene end was trimmed by 0 bases and the J gene end by 0 bases; junction bases not matched to a gene: 10. This CDR3 comprises 18 residues. In DNA form, the CDR3 reads TGTGCCAGCAGCTTGGTTTCAGGGGGCGCCGGGCTGAACACTGAAGCTTTCTTT. Its translation is CASSLVSGGAGLNTEAFF.

V and J are TRBV6-2 or TRBV6-3 and TRBJ1-1, with 8 nucleotides matching TRBD1. The trim removed 5 bases at V and 11 bases at J, leaving 7 bases unmatched. The CDR3 has 12 amino acids. Germline CDR1 is MNHEY and CDR2 is SVGEGT. The DNA for the CDR3 is TGTGCCAGCAGTACAGGGGGTGGTAAGGCTTTCTTT. Protein sequence: CASSTGGGKAFF.

In DNA form, the CDR3 reads TGTGCCAGCAGCTTAGATTGGGGCAGGGGGTTTGGCTACACCTTC. This sequence encodes CASSLDWGRGFGYTF. The chain carries TRBV7-2 and TRBJ1-2; 7 bases are a match to TRBD1. Germline CDR1 SGHTA, CDR2 FQGNSA. V gave up 1 base and J gave up 7 bases; unmatched junction bases: 9. The CDR3 spans 15 residues.

V usage is TRBV30 and J usage is TRBJ1-2, with D unclear. V was shortened by 2 bases and J by 2 bases, with 12 bases between the two germline ends. Germline values: CDR1 GTSNPN, CDR2 SVGIG (reference sequence). This CDR3 contains 14 residues. Written as DNA, the CDR3 is TGTGCCTGGAGTCCTTGGACGGCGAACTATGGCTACACCTTC. Translating it yields CAWSPWTANYGYTF.

This clone was picked up one time. The V and J genes are TRBV4-3 and TRBJ1-1; a possible D gene is TRBD1 (5 bases). This CDR3 is 14 amino acids long. Germline CDR1 LGHNA, CDR2 YSLEER. Trimming removed 3 bases from V and 1 base from J, with 9 bases in between. The CDR3 coding sequence is TGCGCCAGCAGCCACGGACAAAGGAACACTGAAGCTTTCTTT. This encodes CASSHGQRNTEAFF.

This clone appeared once. The gene calls are TRBV6-2 or TRBV6-3 and TRBJ1-2, with a weak D call TRBD1 (6 bases). This CDR3 has 16 residues. Germline V CDR1 and CDR2: MNHEY, SVGEGT. The V gene lost 5 bases and the J gene lost 8 bases, with 24 bases spanning the gap. CDR3 in amino acids: CASSARPTGPVLGYTF. The CDR3 bases are TGTGCCAGCAGTGCCCGCCCGACAGGACCCGTCTTGGGCTACACCTTC.

The rearrangement joins TRBV4-2 to TRBJ2-3; 7 positions match TRBD2. Looked up from germline, CDR1 is LGHNA and CDR2 is YNFKEQ. V was clipped by 4 bases and J by 4 bases; unmatched bases: 2. CDR3 length: 13 amino acids. The CDR3 here is CASSPGGSDTQYF. DNA of the CDR3: TGTGCCAGCAGCCCGGGGGGATCAGATACGCAGTATTTT.

The V and J genes are TRBV25-1 and TRBJ1-2, with a tentative D call TRBD1 (5 bases). Germline V gene sequence: CDR1 MGHDK, CDR2 SYGVNS. The CDR3 is made up of 16 amino acids. V was clipped by 0 bases and J by 2 bases, with 13 bases between them. The CDR3 loop is CASSEYGGRENYGYTF. The CDR3 nucleotides are TGTGCCAGCAGTGAATATGGCGGCAGGGAAAACTATGGCTACACCTTC.